This TCR beta chain was retrieved from a study of identical twins. The study's findings and limits: Zero-insertion results could be subject to partial confounding by invariant MAIT and iNKT cells. It was out-of-frame TCR alpha sharing in monozygotic twins that models underestimated.

This clonotype was observed many times. Antigen unknown. Germline V CDR1 and CDR2: PRHDT, FYEKMQ (reference sequence). This CDR3 comprises 14 residues. V lost 5 bases and J lost 1; bases outside the gene matches: 3. Each CDR3 protein is one row after TCRdb ran MiXCR on the 5' RACE reads. The data show fewer than 550,000 distinct CDR3 sequences, with around 15% seen just once and around 0.4% held by the top ten. The data also belong to a second study, concerning yellow fever vaccine responses in identical twins.

The specimen sequenced was CD4+ T cells sorted from blood. V is TRBV13 and J is TRBJ1-2, with TRBD1 matching 8 bases. The TCR sequence derives from a woman between 18 and 29 years old in good health. The CDR3 DNA is TGTGCCAGCAGCCTCAGGGGGCGTAACTATGGCTACACCTTC. Translated, it gives CASSLRGRNYGYTF.